A selection of T cell receptor beta chains follows, all from one sample in a study of OX40 agonist ivuxolimab in advanced cancers. The method was immunoSEQ multiplex PCR; TCRdb's version includes in-frame clones alone and lacks a portion of them. The profile shows about 46,000 clones, approximately 89% of them singletons. The sequences come from CD4+ or CD8+ T cells sorted from blood, collected in a trial of the OX40 agonist ivuxolimab. These receptors all stem from an adult with an advanced solid tumor such as melanoma, head and neck, liver or kidney cancer. Both conserved end residues are part of each CDR3. A D gene is named only where the DNA matches it firmly. Rows give clone size only sometimes, using once, few, many, or a class for an expanded clone.

>TRBJ2-7|-|TRBV19|-
TGTGCCAGTAGTATTACCGGGGGCAGTACCTACGAGCAGTACTTC
CASSITGGSTYEQYF
>TRBJ2-1|-|TRBV13|-
TGTGCCAGCAGCTTAGGACAGCGGTGGTACTCCTACAATGAGCAGTTCTTC
CASSLGQRWYSYNEQFF
>TRBJ2-7|TRBD1|TRBV13|-
TGTGCCAGCAGCTTGGGACCCGGGACAGGGTTTAACGAGCAGTACTTC
CASSLGPGTGFNEQYF
>TRBJ2-1|TRBD2|TRBV4-1|-
TGCGCCAGCAGCCAAGATCACCCTAGCGGGAGGCATGAGCAGTTCTTC
CASSQDHPSGRHEQFF
>TRBJ1-2|-|TRBV9|-
TGTGCCAGCAGCGACCCCCCTAACGGCTACACCTTC
CASSDPPNGYTF
>TRBJ2-7|TRBD2|TRBV28|-
TGTGCCAGCAGTTTAGGTAGCGGGAGGGCCCAAGAGCAGTACTTC
CASSLGSGRAQEQYF
>TRBJ2-4|-|TRBV25-1|-
TGTGCCAGCAGTGAAAGGAGCCAAAACATTCAGTACTTC
CASSERSQNIQYF
>TRBJ2-7|-|TRBV5-6|-
TGTGCCAGCAGCAGGAGGGGGGGCCCCTACGAGCAGTACTTC
CASSRRGGPYEQYF
>TRBJ2-6|TRBD1|TRBV7-3|once
TGTGCCAGCAGCTCCGGGACAGGGGAGACGACTGGGGCCAACGTCCTGACTTTC
CASSSGTGETTGANVLTF
>TRBJ2-5|-|TRBV6-1|-
TGTGCCAGCAGACCCGGGACAACACTTCTGGAGACCCAGTACTTC
CASRPGTTLLETQYF
>TRBJ1-4|TRBD1|TRBV5-1|-
TGCGCCAGCAGCTTGGTAGGGACAGGGGATGAAAAACTGTTTTTT
CASSLVGTGDEKLFF
>TRBJ2-7|TRBD1|TRBV7-2|-
TGTGCCAGCAGCCCCGGACAGGGGGCGATGGAGCAGTACTTC
CASSPGQGAMEQYF
>TRBJ2-7|-|TRBV15|-
TGTGCCACCAGCGGCACGTTTACCGGGACACCGAACTTC
CATSGTFTGTPNF
>TRBJ2-7|TRBD2|TRBV29-1|-
TGCAGCGTTGAAAAATCGGAACGGGAGGGCGAGCAGTACTTC
CSVEKSEREGEQYF
>TRBJ2-7|TRBD2|TRBV19|-
TGTGCCAGTAGTTTGGGACTAGCGGACTACGAGCAGTACTTC
CASSLGLADYEQYF
>TRBJ1-2|TRBD1|TRBV2|-
TGTGCCAGCATGGGACAGGGGGCGGCTAACTATGGCTACACCTTC
CASMGQGAANYGYTF
>TRBJ2-5|-|TRBV12-5|once
TGTGCTAGTGGTTTTTCGGAAGAGACCCAGTACTTC
CASGFSEETQYF
>TRBJ1-2|TRBD1|TRBV9|once
TGTGCCAGCAGCGTCAGGGGGCAGGGCTACACCTTC
CASSVRGQGYTF
>TRBJ1-5|-|TRBV9|few
TGTGCCAGCAGCGTAGATTCAGGGTTGGGTCAGCCCCAGCATTTT
CASSVDSGLGQPQHF
>TRBJ1-2|-|TRBV7-2|-
TGTGCCAGCAGCCTTGGAACACCCAACTATGGCTACACCTTC
CASSLGTPNYGYTF
>TRBJ2-1|-|TRBV9|-
TGTGCCAGCAGCCCCGGGACTGATTACAATGAGCAGTTCTTC
CASSPGTDYNEQFF
>TRBJ2-1|TRBD2|TRBV15|-
TGTGCCACCAGCAGAGTGGGGGCACTAGCGGGAGTAGTCAATGAGCAGTTCTTC
CATSRVGALAGVVNEQFF
>TRBJ2-2|TRBD1|TRBV5-6|-
TGTGCCAGCAGCTGGGGGACAGGGGCCGGGGAGCTGTTTTTT
CASSWGTGAGELFF
>TRBJ2-1|-|TRBV27|once
TGTGCCAGCACCCTAAGTAGCTCCAATAAGCAGTTCTTC
CASTLSSSNKQFF
>TRBJ2-7|TRBD1|TRBV27|-
TGTGCCAGCAGTTTATCCTCGACAGGGACCAACTACGAGCAGTACTTC
CASSLSSTGTNYEQYF
>TRBJ2-7|TRBD1|TRBV14|-
TGTGCCAGCAGCCCCGGGACAGTGAGTCGGGAGCAGTACTTC
CASSPGTVSREQYF
>TRBJ2-7|-|TRBV28|-
TGTGCCAGCAGTTTCAATCCCGTGGGACCGGACTACGAGCAGTACTTC
CASSFNPVGPDYEQYF
>TRBJ1-5|-|TRBV29-1|-
TGCAGCGTTGAAGATTGGGAGGGGGGAAAGGATAGCAATCAGCCCCAGCATTTT
CSVEDWEGGKDSNQPQHF
>TRBJ2-3|TRBD2|TRBV9|-
TGTGCCAGCAGCGAACAACTAGCGGGGGGCACAGATACGCAGTATTTT
CASSEQLAGGTDTQYF
>TRBJ2-7|-|TRBV7-9|-
TGTGCCAGCAGCTTTGGGATGGACCGGACTCAGGCCCTCTACGAGCAGTACTTC
CASSFGMDRTQALYEQYF
>TRBJ2-5|TRBD2|TRBV5-1|-
TGCGCCAGCAGCGTACTAGCGGGAGGGGAGACCCAGTACTTC
CASSVLAGGETQYF
>TRBJ2-1|-|TRBV28|-
TGTGCCAGCAGTTCAACCCGTGAGCAGTTCTTC
CASSSTREQFF
>TRBJ1-5|-|TRBV7-2|-
TGTGCTTCGTCGGGGGCTCCCGGTCAGCCCCAGCATTTT
CASSGAPGQPQHF
>TRBJ2-2|-|TRBV7-9|-
TGTGCCAGCAGCTTCGGGGGCACCGGGGAGCTGTTTTTT
CASSFGGTGELFF
>TRBJ2-2|-|TRBV9|-
TGTGCCAGCAGCGCCTCTCCGGCGACGGGCACCGGGGAGCTGTTTTTT
CASSASPATGTGELFF
>TRBJ2-7|TRBD2|TRBV29-1|-
TGCAGCGTTGAAGATCGGGGGGACGGAACTATCTACGAGCAGTACTTC
CSVEDRGDGTIYEQYF
>TRBJ1-4|-|TRBV7-2|-
TGTGCCAGCAGTGTGTTTCAGTTTGAAAAACTGTTTTTT
CASSVFQFEKLFF
>TRBJ2-2|-|TRBV6-4|-
TGTGCCAGCAGTGACGGGAGGTTCGGCACCGGGGAGCTGTTTTTT
CASSDGRFGTGELFF
>TRBJ2-2|-|TRBV6-4|once
TGTGCCAGCAGATCAAACACCGGGGAGCTGTTTTTT
CASRSNTGELFF
>TRBJ2-2|-|TRBV30|-
TGTGCCTGGAGTAGATCCGAGGTGGTCTTCGGCGTTATTGCCGGGGAGCTGTTTTTT
CAWSRSEVVFGVIAGELFF
>TRBJ1-1|TRBD1|TRBV5-6|-
TGTGCCAGCAGCTTGCAGGGGGGGAACACTGAAGCTTTCTTT
CASSLQGGNTEAFF
>TRBJ2-2|-|TRBV14|-
TGTGCCAGCAGCGAAGATAGCCGGTGGAGGGGAGAAACCGGGGAGCTGTTTTTT
CASSEDSRWRGETGELFF
>TRBJ1-1|-|TRBV28|-
TGTGCCAGCAGTTCGTCGGACGGGTTGAACACTGAAGCTTTCTTT
CASSSSDGLNTEAFF
>TRBJ2-1|TRBD2|TRBV11-2|-
TGTGCCAGCAGCTCACTAGCGGCCAATGAGCAGTTCTTC
CASSSLAANEQFF
>TRBJ1-5|-|TRBV28|medium-sized
TGTGCCAGCAGTCGTATTCCAGGGGAGCCCCAGCATTTT
CASSRIPGEPQHF
>TRBJ2-4|-|TRBV19|once
TGTGCCAGTAGTTCCGAGGGGGCGGGGGCCAAAAACATTCAGTACTTC
CASSSEGAGAKNIQYF
>TRBJ2-2|-|TRBV9|-
TGTGCCAGCAGCGTATTTGAAACAGGGTGGAACACCGGGGAGCTGTTTTTT
CASSVFETGWNTGELFF
>TRBJ2-7|TRBD2|TRBV4-2|once
TGTGCCAGCAGCCAAGAACTAGCGGGAGGTTACGAGCAGTACTTC
CASSQELAGGYEQYF
>TRBJ2-1|-|TRBV6-1|few
TGTGCCAGCAGTTCTCTAGCAGTCTCCTACAATGAGCAGTTCTTC
CASSSLAVSYNEQFF
>TRBJ1-1|-|TRBV2|few
TGTGCCAGCAGGGAGGCGAACACTGAAGCTTTCTTT
CASREANTEAFF
>TRBJ1-3|-|TRBV6-4|-
TGTGCCAGCAGTGACTCTGGAACCGACTCTGGAAACACCATATATTTT
CASSDSGTDSGNTIYF
>TRBJ1-1|-|TRBV28|-
TGTGCCAGCAGTTTACCCCATCGGAACGAAGCTTTCTTT
CASSLPHRNEAFF
>TRBJ2-2|-|TRBV13|-
TGTGCCAGCAGCCCTAGAATCGGTGGGGAGCTGTTTTTT
CASSPRIGGELFF
>TRBJ1-1|-|TRBV11-3|-
TGTGCCAGCAGCCCAGGCACCGTGATGGGGGGGAAAAACACTGAAGCTTTCTTT
CASSPGTVMGGKNTEAFF
>TRBJ1-1|-|TRBV5-6|-
TGTGCCAGCAGCCCCCCGTATTGTCTGACGTGGCTAGGTGTCACTGAAGCTTTCTTT
CASSPPYCLTWLGVTEAFF